The source of this T cell receptor (beta chain) is a study of blood T cell repertoires in COVID-19. Method: immunoSEQ multiplex PCR; TCRdb's copy keeps in-frame clones and lacks some. The repertoire holds 150,000 to 200,000 clones, more than 80% seen once, with approximately 12% in the top ten. With V trimmed by 3 bases and J by 4 bases, 7 bases remained unmatched. This CDR3 is built from 14 residues. CDR1 DFQATT and CDR2 SNEGSKA come from the germline V gene (reference sequence). The sequencing sample was made of PBMCs or T cells enriched from blood (not recorded which). This rearrangement joins TRBV20-1 to TRBJ2-5; 8 positions agree with TRBD2. The receptor comes from a man between 50 and 59 years old who had recovered from COVID-19. The CDR3 coding sequence is TGCAGTGCTAGTACGGCCAGCGGGGGAGAGACCCAGTACTTC. Protein sequence: CSASTASGGETQYF.